This TCR beta chain stems from a study of T-cell reconstitution after alpha-beta-depleted transplantation in children. Using unique molecular identifiers, the investigators prepared the TCRbeta library. TCRdb independently ran MiXCR on the PCR reads; one entry per CDR3 protein. The sample contains roughly 120,000 distinct CDR3 sequences, about 9.4% of which appear only once. This clonotype was observed a few times. V lost 3 bases and J lost 6, with 12 bases in between. The CDR3 has 14 residues. Germline lookup yields CDR1 SGHTA and CDR2 FQGNSA. This clonotype was obtained from a human donor who donated a stem cell graft to a child with acute lymphoblastic leukemia. Sequencing used PBMCs from the stem cell graft donor, obtained from the stem cell graft. The V gene is TRBV7-2, the J gene TRBJ2-1, with a weak D call TRBD1 (6 bases). CDR3 sequence: CASSFVRGANEQFF. The CDR3 bases are TGTGCCAGCAGCTTCGTCAGGGGAGCCAATGAGCAGTTCTTC. The full variable domain, in which reference TRBV7-2 and TRBJ2-1 provide the parts outside the CDR3, is GAGVSQSPSNKVTEKGKDVELRCDPISGHTALYWYRQSLGQGLEFLIYFQGNSAPDKSGLPSDRFSAERTGGSVSTLTIQRTQQEDSAVYLCASSFVRGANEQFFGPGTRLTVL.